This entry lists 32 T cell receptor beta chains sequenced from one sample in a study of T cells in Graves' hyperthyroidism and ophthalmopathy. Amplified TCR beta CDR3 regions came from RNA transcripts. An initial round of RT-PCR targeting the TCR CDR3 relied on the HTBI primer set. From the multiplex PCR reads, TCRdb called clonotypes with MiXCR, one entry per CDR3 protein. The sample shows a few hundred thousand distinct CDR3 sequences, roughly 15% of them seen only once. The specimen was blood. Source of these receptors: a young woman with Graves' ophthalmopathy.

In this sample, this clonotype turned up a few times. V usage is TRBV20-1 and J usage is TRBJ2-5, with TRBD2 matching 7 bases. Germline CDR1 and CDR2: DFQATT and SNEGSKA (reference sequence). V gave up 8 bases and J gave up 3 bases; unmatched junction bases: 3. This CDR3 is built from 11 residues. The CDR3 bases are TGCAGTCAAAGCGGGGAAGAGACCCAGTACTTC. As protein: CSQSGEETQYF.

There are many counts of this clonotype. The J gene is TRBJ1-1, the V gene TRBV11-2; D remains ambiguous. CDR3 size: 16 residues. V dropped 2 bases and J dropped 3 bases, with 16 bases sitting between them. The V gene's germline CDR1 is SGHAT and CDR2 FQNNGV. The CDR3 nucleotides read TGTGCCAGCAGCTTAAGAGTGGCCAACCGGCACACTGAAGCTTTCTTT. As protein: CASSLRVANRHTEAFF.

The rearrangement uses TRBV5-1 and TRBJ2-7; 10 bases agree with TRBD1. The CDR3 consists of 16 residues. The germline CDR1 and CDR2 sequences are SGHRS and YFSETQ. The junction had 9 bases not matched to a gene; V was cut back by 4 bases and J by 2 bases. The CDR3 spells CASSPGPGQGPYEQYF. The CDR3 DNA reads as TGCGCCAGCAGCCCCGGACCGGGACAGGGGCCCTACGAGCAGTACTTC. Looking up the rest from reference TRBV5-1 and TRBJ2-7 gives the full variable domain: KAGVTQTPRYLIKTRGQQVTLSCSPISGHRSVSWYQQTPGQGLQFLFEYFSETQRNKGNFPGRFSGRQFSNSRSEMNVSTLELGDSALYLCASSPGPGQGPYEQYFGPGTRLTVT.

The chain employs TRBV10-3 and TRBJ2-2, with 7 bases identical to TRBD1. CDR1 and CDR2 (germline): ENHRY, SYGVKD. This CDR3 spans 15 amino acids. Losses at the gene ends were 7 bases for V and 2 bases for J; bases not matched to a gene: 7. The CDR3 spells CAITGTEVNTGELFF. In DNA, the CDR3 is TGTGCCATCACCGGGACAGAGGTTAACACCGGGGAGCTGTTTTTT.

This clonotype was seen repeatedly, ten times or more. The V and J genes are TRBV12-3 or TRBV12-4 and TRBJ1-5; D might be TRBD1 (6 bases). This CDR3 has 14 amino acids. Trimming removed 1 base at V and 4 bases at J, with 8 bases between. The CDR3 bases are TGTGCCAGCAGTTTAGAGGACAGAAATCAGCCCCAGCATTTT. Protein: CASSLEDRNQPQHF.

In the case of this clonotype: One base away lies a much larger clone, so this may be a sequencing read error. The rearrangement links TRBV18 to TRBJ2-7; TRBD1 or TRBD2 may be the D gene (5 bases each). Germline V gene lookup returns CDR1 KGHSH and CDR2 LQKENI. The CDR3 is made up of 15 amino acids. The CDR3 protein is CASPPPGRGAYEQYF. Written as DNA, the CDR3 is TGTGCCAGCCCACCCCCGGGACGTGGGGCCTACGAGCAGTACTTC.

The gene calls are TRBV10-3 and TRBJ2-3; 9 bases align to TRBD2. The germline V gene encodes CDR1 ENHRY and CDR2 SYGVKD. Germline trimming cut 7 bases from V and 3 bases from J; bases unmatched to any gene: 5. This CDR3 is 14 amino acids long. The CDR3 sequence is CAINPTSGTDTQYF. Written as DNA, the CDR3 is TGTGCCATCAACCCGACTAGCGGTACAGATACGCAGTATTTT.

With regard to this clonotype: One base away lies a much larger clone, so this may be a sequencing read error. The chain couples TRBV7-9 to TRBJ1-4, with 10 bases identical to TRBD1. Germline V gives CDR1 SEHNR, CDR2 FQNEAQ (reference sequence). The CDR3 covers 18 residues. The CDR3 DNA is TGTGCCAGCAGCTTAGGGGACAGGGGTCCGGGAACTAATGAAAAACTGTCTTTT. Translation gives CASSLGDRGPGTNEKLSF.

In this sample, this clonotype turned up many times. The V and J genes are TRBV27 and TRBJ2-7, with a weak D call TRBD2 (5 bases). Germline V gene sequence: CDR1 MNHEY, CDR2 SMNVEV (reference sequence). The CDR3 extends over 13 amino acids. The V and J ends lost 3 bases and 5 bases respectively, with 11 bases between them. The CDR3 DNA follows: TGTGCCAGCAGTTTCACAGACGGGGACGAGCAGTACTTC. The encoded protein is CASSFTDGDEQYF.

This clonotype was seen ten or more times. This chain uses TRBV9 with TRBJ1-4; D may be TRBD1 (5 bases). Trimming took 2 bases from V and 3 from J, leaving 8 bases between them. The CDR3 is made up of 14 amino acids. The germline V gene has CDR1 SGDLS and CDR2 YYNGEE. The CDR3 DNA reads as TGTGCCAGCAGCGTGGGGCAGGCTAATGAAAAACTGTTTTTT. It yields the protein CASSVGQANEKLFF.

The chain is built from TRBV7-2 and TRBJ2-7; 12 bases match TRBD2. V shed 4 bases, J shed 2 bases, and the junction held 3 bases outside the gene matches. The CDR3 covers 15 residues. Germline assignment: CDR1 SGHTA and CDR2 FQGNSA. CDR3 bases: TGTGCCAGCAGCTGGACTAGCGGGGAAACCTACGAGCAGTACTTC. This gives the protein CASSWTSGETYEQYF.

This chain uses TRBV6-5 with TRBJ2-6, with D possibly being TRBD1 (5 bases). This CDR3 has 18 amino acids. The V and J ends lost 1 base and 0 bases respectively, with 13 bases between them. Germline V gene sequence: CDR1 MNHEY, CDR2 SVGAGI. CDR3 amino acids: CASSYLGEFSSGANVLTF. The CDR3 nucleotides read TGTGCCAGCAGTTACTTAGGGGAATTTTCCTCTGGGGCCAACGTCCTGACTTTC.

This clonotype was recorded many times. The chain links TRBV4-1 to TRBJ2-3; 10 nucleotides match TRBD1. The J segment lost 5 bases and the V segment lost 4 bases, leaving 6 bases of the junction unmatched. Germline loops: CDR1 MGHRA, CDR2 YSYEKL. The CDR3 totals 15 residues. The CDR3 region is CASSRRTGGVDTQYF. The CDR3 region has the DNA TGCGCCAGCAGCCGCCGGACAGGGGGTGTAGATACGCAGTATTTT.

The J gene is TRBJ1-4, the V gene TRBV6-1, with a weak D call TRBD1 (6 bases). The germline V gene has CDR1 MNHNS and CDR2 SASEGT. The CDR3 contains 14 residues. V lost 6 bases to trimming and J lost 4 bases, with 12 bases between them. CDR3 sequence (DNA): TGTGCCAGCAGCCAGGACAGCTTTAATGAAAAACTGTTTTTT. The encoded protein is CASSQDSFNEKLFF.

The sample holds a few counts of this clonotype. This chain joins TRBV12-3 or TRBV12-4 and TRBJ1-1; tentative D call: TRBD1 (6 bases). This CDR3 contains 13 residues. V shed 7 bases and J shed 4 bases, with 13 bases lying between them. In DNA, the CDR3 is TGTGCCAGCACCCCGGGACACACCACTGAAGCTTTCTTT. Translation gives CASTPGHTTEAFF.

At least ten counts were recorded for this clonotype. This rearrangement joins TRBV20-1 to TRBJ2-3; 9 positions agree with TRBD2. Germline V lookup: CDR1 DFQATT, CDR2 SNEGSKA (reference sequence). This CDR3 comprises 13 residues. V gave up 0 bases and J gave up 8 bases; unmatched junction bases: 3. CDR3 sequence reads: CSARDSGSSTQYF. In DNA, the CDR3 is TGCAGTGCTAGAGATAGCGGGAGCAGTACGCAGTATTTT.

This clonotype has just a few counts. V is TRBV6-1 and J is TRBJ2-1; D call uncertain. Trimming took off 5 bases at V and 9 bases at J, with 11 bases between the two ends. This CDR3 has 12 amino acids. Germline-derived CDR1 and CDR2 are MNHNS and SASEGT. The DNA for the CDR3 is TGTGCCAGCAGTCCAGTAGCTGGTGAGCAGTTCTTC. Its protein is CASSPVAGEQFF.

A few counts support this clonotype. The chain is built from TRBV13 and TRBJ2-1; D assignment may be TRBD1 or TRBD2 (5 bases each). This CDR3 region has 13 residues. Trimming removed 4 bases at V and 4 bases at J, with 8 bases between. CDR1 and CDR2 from the germline V gene are PRHDT and FYEKMQ (reference sequence). CDR3 sequence (DNA): TGTGCCAGCAGCTCGGGACCGTACAATGAGCAGTTCTTC. This codes for CASSSGPYNEQFF.

The chain has TRBV2 and TRBJ2-5, with 9 positions matching TRBD1. After removal of 4 bases from V and 4 bases from J, the junction contained 7 bases not matched to a gene. This CDR3 is 15 amino acids long. CDR1 and CDR2 from the germline V gene are SNHLY and FYNNEI. This CDR3 is CASSAQTGGRETQYF. CDR3 in DNA: TGTGCCAGCAGTGCCCAGACAGGGGGGCGAGAGACCCAGTACTTC. Variable domain in full (rest from reference TRBV2 and TRBJ2-5): EPEVTQTPSHQVTQMGQEVILRCVPISNHLYFYWYRQILGQKVEFLVSFYNNEISEKSEIFDDQFSVERPDGSNFTLKIRSTKLEDSAMYFCASSAQTGGRETQYFGPGTRLLVL.

This clonotype has more than one count but fewer than ten. This chain connects TRBV11-3 to TRBJ1-1; D is undetermined. Germline values: CDR1 SGHNT, CDR2 YENEEA. The germline V and J ends were trimmed by 5 bases and 7 bases, with 17 bases remaining between them. The CDR3 consists of 14 residues. The DNA of the CDR3 is TGTGCCAGCAGCGACCGGGCCCATCCGGATGAAGCTTTCTTT. Translating it yields CASSDRAHPDEAFF. Full variable domain (missing parts from reference TRBV11-3 and TRBJ1-1): EAGVVQSPRYKIIEKKQPVAFWCNPISGHNTLYWYLQNLGQGPELLIRYENEEAVDDSQLPKDRFSAERLKGVDSTLKIQPAELGDSAVYLCASSDRAHPDEAFFGQGTRLTVV.

This chain joins TRBV24-1 and TRBJ2-7; D is unclear. Between the trimmed V and J ends, which lost 4 bases and 2 bases, there was a span of 8 bases. Germline values: CDR1 KGHDR, CDR2 SFDVKD. This CDR3 comprises 13 residues. The CDR3 DNA reads as TGTGCCACCAGTGACGGGTCTGCCTACGAGCAGTACTTC. It translates to CATSDGSAYEQYF.

This clonotype has a handful of counts. The rearrangement joins TRBV20-1 to TRBJ2-1, with TRBD2 identical over 9 bases. The V segment lost 0 bases and the J segment 9 bases; nucleotides outside the gene matches: 6. CDR3 size: 14 residues. Germline V gene sequence: CDR1 DFQATT, CDR2 SNEGSKA (reference sequence). The DNA for the CDR3 is TGCAGTGCTAGAGATCTGGGACTAGCTGGTGAGCAGTTCTTC. Translation: CSARDLGLAGEQFF.

The chain recombines TRBV6-1 with TRBJ1-2; 7 bases agree with TRBD1. Trimming cost V 7 bases and J 2 bases; bases outside gene matches: 7. CDR3 length: 14 amino acids. The germline CDR1 and CDR2 sequences are MNHNS and SASEGT. The CDR3 loop is CASTHRDSNYGYTF. In nucleotides, the CDR3 is TGTGCCAGCACCCACCGGGACAGCAACTATGGCTACACCTTC.

This clonotype was counted ten times or more. This rearrangement joins TRBV28 to TRBJ2-5; 9 bases map to TRBD2. V gave up 6 bases and J gave up 2 bases; unmatched junction bases: 7. This CDR3 region has 15 residues. Germline V gene lookup returns CDR1 MDHEN and CDR2 SYDVKM. Here the CDR3 reads CASSAGGWGQETQYF. In DNA, the CDR3 is TGTGCCAGCAGCGCGGGAGGGTGGGGACAAGAGACCCAGTACTTC.

V and J are TRBV4-1 and TRBJ1-1, with unresolved D. Looked up from germline, CDR1 is MGHRA and CDR2 is YSYEKL. The V and J ends lost 1 base and 4 bases respectively, with 10 bases between them. This CDR3 is built from 14 residues. Here the CDR3 DNA reads TGCGCCAGCAGCCAAGGACGGGGAGTCACTGAAGCTTTCTTT. Translating gives CASSQGRGVTEAFF.

This clonotype appeared a few times. This chain uses TRBV15 with TRBJ1-2, with TRBD1 identical over 10 bases. The V gene's germline CDR1 is LNHNV and CDR2 YYDKDF (reference sequence). Trimming took 3 bases from V and 1 from J; bases not matched to a gene: 2. The CDR3 runs to 15 residues. CDR3 in amino acids: CATSRGQGINYGYTF. The CDR3 region has the DNA TGTGCCACCAGCAGGGGACAGGGGATTAACTATGGCTACACCTTC.

This clonotype occurred many times. The CDR3 sequence: CASSFGGAYNEQFF. CDR3 sequence (DNA): TGTGCCAGCAGCTTTGGCGGGGCGTACAATGAGCAGTTCTTC. The chain employs TRBV7-2 and TRBJ2-1; possible D gene TRBD2, 6 bases. There are 14 residues in the CDR3. Trimming took off 3 bases at V and 4 bases at J, with 10 bases between the two ends. Germline V gene data show CDR1 as SGHTA and CDR2 as FQGNSA.

The rearrangement links TRBV20-1 to TRBJ1-6; D is perhaps TRBD1 (6 bases). Trimming removed 4 bases at V and 3 bases at J, with 13 bases between. This CDR3 spans 15 amino acids. The germline gives CDR1 DFQATT, CDR2 SNEGSKA (reference sequence). The CDR3 loop reads CSATPTGNYNSPLHF. In DNA form, the CDR3 reads TGCAGTGCTACCCCGACAGGAAACTATAATTCACCCCTCCACTTT.

The chain is built from TRBV19 and TRBJ2-2, with D maybe TRBD1 (6 bases). The V end was cut by 3 bases, the J end by 0 bases, with 11 bases between. CDR1 is LNHDA, CDR2 SQIVND, per germline (reference sequence). The CDR3 is made up of 16 amino acids. For the CDR3, the DNA is TGTGCCAGTAGTATGTTCGGACAGCCGAACACCGGGGAGCTGTTTTTT. This gives the protein CASSMFGQPNTGELFF.

In its sample, this clonotype was seen many times. CDR3 amino acids: CASSFNAPPQHF. CDR3 nucleotides: TGTGCCAGCAGTTTTAATGCCCCGCCCCAGCATTTT. V gene TRBV28 combines with J gene TRBJ1-5; D gene ambiguous. V was shortened by 3 bases and J by 9 bases, with 9 bases between the two germline ends. The CDR3 spans 12 residues. The germline V gene encodes CDR1 MDHEN and CDR2 SYDVKM.

This clonotype was found a few times. The chain couples TRBV7-3 to TRBJ2-5; 7 bases agree with TRBD1. The CDR3 is 17 residues long. The junction had 25 bases not matched to a gene; V was cut back by 5 bases and J by 13 bases. CDR1 SGHTA and CDR2 FQGTGA come from the germline V gene. CDR3 amino acids: CASSPYGTDILAPFLYF. CDR3 nucleotide sequence: TGTGCCAGCAGCCCGTACGGGACAGACATTTTAGCCCCATTCCTGTACTTC.

This clonotype turned up a few times. The chain combines TRBV5-1 with TRBJ2-7, with 11 bases aligning to TRBD1. The germline V gene encodes CDR1 SGHRS and CDR2 YFSETQ. V lost 4 bases and J lost 8; bases outside the gene matches: 14. This CDR3 contains 16 residues. The DNA for the CDR3 is TGCGCCAGCAGCCTTGGGCCCGGGACAGGGGGTTCTCAGCAGTACTTC. Residues: CASSLGPGTGGSQQYF.